The sequence of this T cell receptor (beta chain) was determined in a study of blood T cell repertoires in COVID-19. Whole-study context: Italy, Spain and the United States were the sources of the convalescent and acute COVID-19 samples. From T cells, B-cell-depleted T cells, or PBMCs came the material, which was cDNA or gDNA.

Original analysis: Reference gene primer amplification gave nucleated cell count estimates. Produced via immunoSEQ multiplex PCR; TCRdb's table is partial and in-frame only. Clonal size and the V and J genes are those of that table, whereas D and trimming came from the DNA. The table lists around 65,000 clones, 82% of them singletons. The CDR3 consists of 14 residues. Per the germline V gene, CDR1 is MNHNS and CDR2 is SASEGT. Trimming took 2 bases from V and 4 from J, leaving 11 bases between them. The clonotype originates from a man at least 80 years old with active COVID-19. The chain links TRBV6-1 to TRBJ1-2, with D unresolved. Material: peripheral blood. CDR3 coding DNA: TGTGCCAGCAGTGAACGTCGGCGGATCTATGGCTACACCTTC. It is translated as CASSERRRIYGYTF.